This TCR beta chain is drawn from a study of cytomegalovirus exposure and HLA in healthy donors. Researchers ran the PCR with 60 Vbeta and 13 Jbeta primers. Only in-frame clones appear in the TCRdb table, and some are missing; sequencing was by immunoSEQ multiplex PCR. The table has 170,000 or so clones, about 80% seen once. V was pared by 3 bases and J by 8 bases, with 13 bases between. The CDR3 contains 13 residues. Per germline, CDR1 MNHNS and CDR2 SASEGT. Sequenced sample: PBMCs. The chain combines TRBV6-1 with TRBJ1-2, with D tentatively TRBD1 (5 bases). The clonotype was recovered from a man under 40 in good health and CMV-seropositive. The DNA of the CDR3 is TGTGCCAGCAGTGACCAGACAGCTCGCGGCTACACCTTC. It codes for CASSDQTARGYTF.